This T cell receptor (beta chain) appears in the sequencing data of a study of cytomegalovirus exposure and HLA in healthy donors. Turning to the study itself: The Caucasian-associated ancestry cluster contained about four fifths of the approximately 430 genotyped donors.

The study ran its PCR with 60 Vbeta and 13 Jbeta primers. Here immunoSEQ multiplex PCR was the method, and the copy in TCRdb shows in-frame clones only, minus some. The top ten clones hold approximately 2.6% of a sample with under 150,000 clones, 70% to 80% of them seen once. This clone showed up just a few times. This CDR3 comprises 15 residues. Per the germline V gene, CDR1 is GTSNPN and CDR2 is SVGIG (reference sequence). V lost 8 bases, J lost 4 bases, and 14 bases stayed unmatched. The chain uses TRBV30 and TRBJ2-7; 10 bases match TRBD1. Sequencing was performed on PBMCs. The clonotype comes from a human donor in good health. The CDR3: CAGQSRDRGLYEQYF. CDR3 in DNA: TGTGCCGGACAAAGCCGGGACAGGGGATTGTACGAGCAGTACTTC.